The 30 T cell receptor beta chains below come from one sample, sequenced in a study of blood T cell repertoires in COVID-19. Repertoires were generated with immunoSEQ multiplex PCR, while TCRdb's copy carries only in-frame clones and drops some. This table has roughly 330,000 clones, 70% to 90% appearing once. Sequenced input: PBMCs or T cells enriched from blood (not recorded which). These receptors were collected from a woman younger than 30 who had recovered from COVID-19.

This chain's CDR3 is CASSAPGIQETQYF. The CDR3 region has the DNA TGTGCCAGCAGCGCCCCAGGGATTCAAGAGACCCAGTACTTC. V and J are TRBV9 and TRBJ2-5; TRBD1 is a possible D gene (5 bases). This CDR3 comprises 14 residues. CDR1 is SGDLS, CDR2 YYNGEE, per germline. V lost 3 bases to trimming and J lost 2 bases, with 11 bases between them.

J is TRBJ1-1 and V is TRBV12-5; 10 nucleotides match TRBD1. The CDR3 spans 15 residues. The J segment lost 1 base and the V segment lost 4 bases, leaving 3 bases of the junction unmatched. CDR1 is LGHNT, CDR2 FRNRAP, per germline. CDR3 bases: TGTGCTAGTGGTTCGGGGACAGGGGCGAACACTGAAGCTTTCTTT. It translates to CASGSGTGANTEAFF.

The chain has TRBV3-1 (or the pseudogene TRBV3-2) and TRBJ1-1; no definite D call. The CDR3 is made up of 14 amino acids. Germline-derived CDR1 and CDR2 are LGHDT and YNNKEL (reference sequence). The germline V and J ends were trimmed by 6 bases and 1 base, with 12 bases remaining between them. As DNA, the CDR3 is TGTGCCAGCAGAAGTGAACGAGGGAACACTGAAGCTTTCTTT. This gives the protein CASRSERGNTEAFF.

V gene TRBV21-1 combines with J gene TRBJ1-5; the DNA was not used to check the table's D call, TRBD1. TRBV21-1 is designated a pseudogene. The CDR3 has 16 amino acids. The CDR3 nucleotides read TGTGCCAGCAGCAAACCAGTCCAGGGATTCCAAACGCCCCAGCATTTT. This translates into CASSKPVQGFQTPQHF.

The chain uses TRBV5-6 and TRBJ2-5; TRBD2 matches 7 bases. The CDR3 is 18 amino acids. CDR1 and CDR2 from the germline V gene are SGHDT and YYEEEE. V was pared by 1 base and J by 2 bases, with 14 bases of the junction left unmatched. In nucleotides, the CDR3 is TGTGCCAGCAGCTTGTTTCGGTCGGCGGGAGAACCGCAAGAGACCCAGTACTTC. Residues: CASSLFRSAGEPQETQYF.

This clone came up once. The chain couples TRBV29-1 to TRBJ1-2; D unresolved. This CDR3 has 13 residues. Germline V gene data show CDR1 as SQVTM and CDR2 as ANQGSEA. Trimming stripped 0 bases from V and 6 bases from J, with 11 bases between. CDR3 coding DNA: TGCAGCGTTGAAGATTATGTCCCCCATGGCTACACCTTC. This translates into CSVEDYVPHGYTF.

The chain combines TRBV4-1 with TRBJ2-7; unclear D gene. CDR3 length equals 14 residues. Germline-derived CDR1 and CDR2 are MGHRA and YSYEKL. Deletions cut 0 bases from V and 0 bases from J, with 6 bases between. CDR3 nucleotides: TGCGCCAGCAGCCAAGAGCCCAGCTCCTACGAGCAGTACTTC. It encodes CASSQEPSSYEQYF.

This chain joins TRBV5-1 and TRBJ2-1; TRBD1 aligns across 11 bases. The ends lost 1 base at V and 8 bases at J; junction bases unmatched: 5. Germline CDR1 and CDR2: SGHRS and YFSETQ. There are 15 residues in the CDR3. This chain's CDR3 is CASSLSWTGGHEQFF. The DNA of the CDR3 is TGCGCCAGCAGCTTGAGTTGGACAGGGGGCCATGAGCAGTTCTTC. Full variable domain (remainder filled in from reference TRBV5-1 and TRBJ2-1): KAGVTQTPRYLIKTRGQQVTLSCSPISGHRSVSWYQQTPGQGLQFLFEYFSETQRNKGNFPGRFSGRQFSNSRSEMNVSTLELGDSALYLCASSLSWTGGHEQFFGPGTRLTVL.

This clone was seen a few times. The V gene is TRBV3-1 (or the pseudogene TRBV3-2), the J gene TRBJ1-6; D possibly corresponds to TRBD1 (5 bases). There are 15 residues in the CDR3. V lost 1 base, J lost 10 bases, and 14 bases lay in between. Germline assignment: CDR1 LGHDT and CDR2 YNNKEL (reference sequence). DNA for the CDR3: TGTGCCAGCAGCCAAGTTTCCGACAGTCAGTCACCCCTCCACTTT. Residues: CASSQVSDSQSPLHF.

CDR3 DNA: TGTGCCAGCAGACCTACCGGACAGGAAGGGATTGCAAACTATGGCTACACCTTC. It codes for CASRPTGQEGIANYGYTF. The V gene is TRBV6-2 or TRBV6-3, the J gene TRBJ1-2; 7 nucleotides line up with TRBD1. Looked up from germline, CDR1 is MNHEY and CDR2 is SVGEGT. The CDR3 has 18 residues. With V trimmed by 6 bases and J by 2 bases, 18 bases remained unmatched.

CDR3 sequence reads: CASSSSGQGKETQYF. The CDR3 region has the DNA TGTGCCAGCAGTTCGTCGGGACAGGGAAAAGAGACCCAGTACTTC. This chain joins TRBV28 and TRBJ2-5; 9 bases are a match to TRBD1. Germline V lookup: CDR1 MDHEN, CDR2 SYDVKM. V shed 4 bases, J shed 3 bases, and the junction held 6 bases outside the gene matches. The CDR3 spans 15 residues.

The chain combines TRBV5-1 with TRBJ1-3; 10 bases fit TRBD1. The CDR3 loop spans 13 amino acids. The V gene end was trimmed by 4 bases and the J gene end by 6 bases; junction bases not matched to a gene: 1. Per germline, CDR1 SGHRS and CDR2 YFSETQ. The CDR3 is CASSGTGENTIYF. CDR3 DNA: TGCGCCAGCAGCGGGACAGGGGAAAACACCATATATTTT.

The chain recombines TRBV24-1 with TRBJ2-7, with 8 bases aligning to TRBD1. CDR3 length equals 15 residues. Germline lookup yields CDR1 KGHDR and CDR2 SFDVKD. After removal of 5 bases from V and 3 bases from J, the junction contained 8 bases not matched to a gene. CDR3 amino acids: CATSGAGTGVYEQYF. The CDR3 DNA follows: TGTGCCACCAGTGGCGCCGGGACAGGAGTCTACGAGCAGTACTTC.

V is TRBV5-1 and J is TRBJ1-1, with no clear D. The CDR3 covers 13 residues. Germline lookup yields CDR1 SGHRS and CDR2 YFSETQ. V was trimmed by 4 bases and J by 2 bases, leaving 9 bases between them. CDR3 nucleotides: TGCGCCAGCAGCGCCGAGGCAAACACTGAAGCTTTCTTT. Amino acids: CASSAEANTEAFF.

This clone has only one observation. V gene TRBV5-1 combines with J gene TRBJ1-2; TRBD1 matches 9 bases. With V trimmed by 4 bases and J by 5 bases, 6 bases remained unmatched. The CDR3 length is 14 residues. The germline V gene encodes CDR1 SGHRS and CDR2 YFSETQ. The CDR3 DNA follows: TGCGCCAGCAGCCCCTCCGGGACAGGGTATGGCTACACCTTC. This encodes CASSPSGTGYGYTF.

J is TRBJ2-3 and V is TRBV3-1 (or the pseudogene TRBV3-2); 14 nucleotides match TRBD2. Germline CDR1 reads LGHDT; CDR2 reads YNNKEL (reference sequence). The CDR3 loop spans 21 amino acids. Trimming cost V 2 bases and J 3 bases; bases outside gene matches: 16. In DNA, the CDR3 is TGTGCCAGCAGCCAATACCCACTCCCTGGGGGACTAGCGGGGGTTACAGATACGCAGTATTTT. This translates into CASSQYPLPGGLAGVTDTQYF.

This CDR3 is CASSPQGWGNTEAFF. The CDR3, as DNA: TGTGCCAGCAGCCCACAGGGGTGGGGGAACACTGAAGCTTTCTTT. This sequence joins TRBV3-1 (or the pseudogene TRBV3-2) and TRBJ1-1; 7 nucleotides line up with TRBD1. The CDR3 consists of 15 residues. The ends lost 4 bases at V and 1 base at J; junction bases unmatched: 6. Germline CDR1 is LGHDT and CDR2 is YNNKEL (reference sequence).

The chain uses TRBV10-3 and TRBJ1-3; maybe TRBD1 (5 bases). This CDR3 spans 14 amino acids. Germline V gene sequence: CDR1 ENHRY, CDR2 SYGVKD. V lost 4 bases and J lost 2, with 9 bases in between. The DNA for the CDR3 is TGTGCCATCAGTGGGGTAGGGGCTGGAAACACCATATATTTT. Encoded protein: CAISGVGAGNTIYF.

V gene TRBV5-4 combines with J gene TRBJ2-1; TRBD2 matches 13 bases. Germline-derived CDR1 and CDR2 are SGHNT and YYREEE (reference sequence). This CDR3 contains 17 residues. Trimming cost V 0 bases and J 4 bases; bases outside gene matches: 4. The CDR3 nucleotides are TGTGCCAGCAGCTTGGCCGGGGGACTAGCGGGGTACAATGAGCAGTTCTTC. This encodes CASSLAGGLAGYNEQFF.

This chain links TRBV4-1 with TRBJ1-4; perhaps TRBD1 as D (5 bases). Trimming stripped 4 bases from V and 10 bases from J, with 19 bases between. This CDR3 region has 15 residues. Germline assignment: CDR1 MGHRA and CDR2 YSYEKL. The CDR3 coding sequence is TGCGCCAGCAGCCTAACGGGAGGGGCTGTGGGAAAACTGTTTTTT. This encodes CASSLTGGAVGKLFF.

V usage is TRBV7-9 and J usage is TRBJ1-6, with D tentatively TRBD1 (5 bases). The CDR3 is 14 amino acids. Trimming removed 5 bases at V and 7 bases at J, with 12 bases between. The V gene's germline CDR1 is SEHNR and CDR2 FQNEAQ (reference sequence). The CDR3 bases are TGTGCCAGCAGCCCCAGGGCCGACAATTCACCCCTCCACTTT. Translated, it gives CASSPRADNSPLHF.

This chain connects TRBV7-8 to TRBJ1-1, with a weak D call TRBD1 (5 bases). The V and J ends lost 6 bases and 0 bases respectively, with 17 bases between them. The CDR3 loop spans 16 amino acids. The germline V gene encodes CDR1 SGHVS and CDR2 FQNEAQ. The CDR3: CASRPRQLTLNTEAFF. CDR3 nucleotide sequence: TGTGCCAGCAGACCCAGACAGCTCACTTTGAACACTGAAGCTTTCTTT. The full variable domain, rest sourced from reference TRBV7-8 and TRBJ1-1, is GAGVSQSPRYKVAKRGQDVALRCDPISGHVSLFWYQQALGQGPEFLTYFQNEAQLDKSGLPSDRFFAERPEGSVSTLKIQRTQQEDSAVYLCASRPRQLTLNTEAFFGQGTRLTVV.

The chain links TRBV9 to TRBJ1-2; D is possibly TRBD1 (5 bases). The CDR3 spans 13 residues. V was trimmed by 5 bases and J by 6 bases, leaving 14 bases between them. CDR1 is SGDLS and CDR2 is YYNGEE in the germline V gene. The CDR3 region has the DNA TGTGCCAGCAGGGGAGGGGCAACGAATGGCTACACCTTC. Translating it yields CASRGGATNGYTF.

V usage is TRBV24-1 and J usage is TRBJ2-1; 8 bases agree with TRBD2. This CDR3 spans 16 amino acids. With 0 bases clipped from V and 2 bases from J, the junction kept 2 bases outside the gene matches. Germline V CDR1 and CDR2: KGHDR, SFDVKD. The CDR3 sequence: CATSDLQAGAYNEQFF. The CDR3 nucleotides are TGTGCCACCAGTGATTTGCAAGCGGGAGCCTACAATGAGCAGTTCTTC.

On this clone itself: Other DNA sequences in this specimen translate into the identical CDR3. The V call is TRBV20-1, the J call TRBJ1-1; weak D call: TRBD1 (5 bases). The CDR3 is 12 amino acids. The V gene's germline CDR1 is DFQATT and CDR2 SNEGSKA (reference sequence). V lost 3 bases to trimming and J lost 6 bases, with 11 bases between them. The CDR3 region is CSASRQGAEAFF. DNA of the CDR3: TGCAGTGCTAGTAGGCAGGGCGCTGAAGCTTTCTTT.

CDR3 DNA: TGCGCCAGCGGACAGGGGGGCGGCTACACCTTC. Translated: CASGQGGGYTF. The chain joins TRBV5-1 to TRBJ1-2; 10 nucleotides line up with TRBD1. V dropped 7 bases and J dropped 8; count of bases not matched to a gene: 2. The CDR3 extends over 11 amino acids. Germline CDR1 and CDR2: SGHRS and YFSETQ.

This clone was seen repeatedly, ten times or more. This chain joins TRBV19 and TRBJ2-1, with D hard to call. V lost 3 bases and J 4 bases, leaving 13 bases between the germline ends. Germline V CDR1 and CDR2: LNHDA, SQIVND (reference sequence). The length of the CDR3 is 15 residues. CDR3 protein: CASSISYSPYNEQFF. The DNA of the CDR3 is TGTGCCAGTAGTATTTCCTACTCCCCTTACAATGAGCAGTTCTTC.

V usage is TRBV18 and J usage is TRBJ1-5; 8 positions match TRBD1. CDR1 KGHSH and CDR2 LQKENI come from the germline V gene. V lost 9 bases and J lost 6; bases outside the gene matches: 10. The CDR3 has 14 amino acids. DNA for the CDR3: TGTGCCAGTACCGACAGGGGCGAACTTCAGCCCCAGCATTTT. The encoded protein is CASTDRGELQPQHF.

The rearrangement links TRBV2 to TRBJ2-7; D is possibly TRBD1 (5 bases). There are 14 residues in the CDR3. V gave up 5 bases and J gave up 4 bases, with 15 bases separating them. Per the germline V gene, CDR1 is SNHLY and CDR2 is FYNNEI. In DNA form, the CDR3 reads TGTGCCAGCAGTTTGCAGGGCGTCGTTTACGAGCAGTACTTC. Translating it yields CASSLQGVVYEQYF.

This chain joins TRBV27 and TRBJ2-5, with 8 bases fitting TRBD2. This CDR3 spans 14 amino acids. Trimming cost V 8 bases and J 4 bases; bases outside gene matches: 9. Per germline, CDR1 MNHEY and CDR2 SMNVEV (reference sequence). The CDR3 spells CASGGLVGGETQYF. The CDR3 DNA reads as TGTGCCAGCGGGGGACTAGTTGGGGGAGAGACCCAGTACTTC.